This TCR beta chain appears in the sequencing data of a study of human CD8 memory T cell subsets. UMI-labeled 5' RACE produced the TCR beta libraries. One entry per CDR3 protein, without DNA, is what TCRdb gives after re-calling the 5' RACE reads. The sample has 6,000 to 9,500 distinct CDR3 sequences; the top ten hold about 23%. The CDR3 spans 18 residues. Germline V CDR1 and CDR2: LNHNV, YYDKDF (reference sequence). This clonotype registers medium-sized (0.01 to 0.1%) by frequency. Early memory CD8+ T cells that were CCR7+ PD-1+ TIGIT+ with exhausted-like traits constituted the TPEX cells. The genes are TRBV15 and TRBJ2-2; TCRdb lists TRBD1, though no DNA is available to test this call. The source material was CD8+ T cells from PBMCs. The sequence derives from a human donor in good health. CDR3 in amino acids: CATSSMTGDLGISGELFF.